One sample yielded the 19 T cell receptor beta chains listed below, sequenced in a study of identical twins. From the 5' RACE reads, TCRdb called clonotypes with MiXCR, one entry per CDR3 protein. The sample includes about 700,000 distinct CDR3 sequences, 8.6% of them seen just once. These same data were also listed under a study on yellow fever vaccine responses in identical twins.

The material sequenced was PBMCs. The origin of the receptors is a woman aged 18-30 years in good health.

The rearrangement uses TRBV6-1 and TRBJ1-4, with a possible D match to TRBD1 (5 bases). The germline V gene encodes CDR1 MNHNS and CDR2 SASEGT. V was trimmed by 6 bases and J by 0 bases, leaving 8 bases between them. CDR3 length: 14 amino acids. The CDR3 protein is CASRDSATNEKLFF. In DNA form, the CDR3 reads TGTGCCAGCAGAGACAGTGCAACTAATGAAAAACTGTTTTTT.

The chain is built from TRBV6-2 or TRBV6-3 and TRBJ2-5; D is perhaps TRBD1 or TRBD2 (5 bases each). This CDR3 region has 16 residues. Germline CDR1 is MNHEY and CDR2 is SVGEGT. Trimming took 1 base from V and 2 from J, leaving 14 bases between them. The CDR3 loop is CASSYFRDPPQETQYF. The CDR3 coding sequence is TGTGCCAGCAGTTACTTCCGGGACCCACCACAAGAGACCCAGTACTTC.

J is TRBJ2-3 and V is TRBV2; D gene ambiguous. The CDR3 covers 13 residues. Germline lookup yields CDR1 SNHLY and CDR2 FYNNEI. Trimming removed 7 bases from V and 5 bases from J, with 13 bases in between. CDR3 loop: CASTPDGIDTQYF. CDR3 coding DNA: TGTGCCAGCACGCCAGACGGCATAGATACGCAGTATTTT.

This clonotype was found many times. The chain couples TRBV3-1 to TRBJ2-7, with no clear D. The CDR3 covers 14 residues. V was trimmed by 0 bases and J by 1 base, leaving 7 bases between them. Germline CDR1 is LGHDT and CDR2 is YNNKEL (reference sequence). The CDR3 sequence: CASSQDLRSYEQYF. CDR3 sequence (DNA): TGTGCCAGCAGCCAAGATCTCAGGTCCTACGAGCAGTACTTC.

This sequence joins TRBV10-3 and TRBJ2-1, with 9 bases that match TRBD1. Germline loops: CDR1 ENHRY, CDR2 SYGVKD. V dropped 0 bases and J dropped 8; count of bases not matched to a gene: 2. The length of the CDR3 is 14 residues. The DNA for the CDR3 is TGTGCCATCAGTGAGTCAACAGGGGGCGATGAGCAGTTCTTC. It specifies CAISESTGGDEQFF.

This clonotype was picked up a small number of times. The CDR3 DNA sequence: TGTGCCAGCGGAAACCCCAGGGTGGACGAGCAGTACTTC. As protein: CASGNPRVDEQYF. This chain joins TRBV6-1 and TRBJ2-7; D perhaps matches TRBD1 (5 bases). CDR1 and CDR2 (germline): MNHNS, SASEGT. Trimming took 8 bases from V and 5 from J, leaving 16 bases between them. CDR3 length equals 13 residues.

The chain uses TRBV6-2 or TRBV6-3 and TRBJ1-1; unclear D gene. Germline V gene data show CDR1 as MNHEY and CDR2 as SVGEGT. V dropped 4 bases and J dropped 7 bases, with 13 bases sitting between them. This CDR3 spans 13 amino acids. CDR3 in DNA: TGTGCCAGCAGTTCTTCTATCCGCAGTGAAGCTTTCTTT. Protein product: CASSSSIRSEAFF.

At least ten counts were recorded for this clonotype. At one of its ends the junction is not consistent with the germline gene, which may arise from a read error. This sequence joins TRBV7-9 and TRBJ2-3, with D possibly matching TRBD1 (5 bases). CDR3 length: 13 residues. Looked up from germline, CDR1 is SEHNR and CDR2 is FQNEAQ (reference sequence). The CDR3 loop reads CASSLAGPDTQYF. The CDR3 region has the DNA TGCGCCAGCAGCTTGGCAGGGCCAGATACGCAGTATTTT.

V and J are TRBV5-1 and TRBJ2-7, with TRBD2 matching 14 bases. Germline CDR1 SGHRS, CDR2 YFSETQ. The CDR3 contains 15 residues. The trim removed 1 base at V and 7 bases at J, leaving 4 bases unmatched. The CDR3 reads CASSLLTSGGDEQYF. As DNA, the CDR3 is TGCGCCAGCAGCTTGCTGACTAGCGGGGGGGATGAGCAGTACTTC. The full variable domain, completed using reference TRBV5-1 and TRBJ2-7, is KAGVTQTPRYLIKTRGQQVTLSCSPISGHRSVSWYQQTPGQGLQFLFEYFSETQRNKGNFPGRFSGRQFSNSRSEMNVSTLELGDSALYLCASSLLTSGGDEQYFGPGTRLTVT.

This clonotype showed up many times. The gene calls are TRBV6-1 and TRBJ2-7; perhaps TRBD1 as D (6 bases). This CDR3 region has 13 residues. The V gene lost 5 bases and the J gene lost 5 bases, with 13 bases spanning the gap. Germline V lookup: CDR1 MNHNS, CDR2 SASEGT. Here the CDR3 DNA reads TGTGCCAGCAGTCCATTCGGACAGAACGAGCAGTACTTC. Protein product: CASSPFGQNEQYF.

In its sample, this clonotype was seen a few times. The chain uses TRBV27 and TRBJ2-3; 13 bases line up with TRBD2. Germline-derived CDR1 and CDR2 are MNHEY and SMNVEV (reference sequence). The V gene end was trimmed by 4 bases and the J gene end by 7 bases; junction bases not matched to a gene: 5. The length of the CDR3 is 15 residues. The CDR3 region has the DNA TGTGCCAGCAGTTCTTGGACTAGCGGGAGTCATACGCAGTATTTT. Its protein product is CASSSWTSGSHTQYF.

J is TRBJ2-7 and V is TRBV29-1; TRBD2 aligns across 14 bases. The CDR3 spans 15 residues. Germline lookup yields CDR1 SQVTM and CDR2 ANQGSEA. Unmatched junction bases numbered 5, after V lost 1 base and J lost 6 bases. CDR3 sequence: CSVEGGLAGGPEQYF. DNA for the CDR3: TGCAGCGTTGAAGGAGGACTAGCGGGAGGTCCCGAGCAGTACTTC.

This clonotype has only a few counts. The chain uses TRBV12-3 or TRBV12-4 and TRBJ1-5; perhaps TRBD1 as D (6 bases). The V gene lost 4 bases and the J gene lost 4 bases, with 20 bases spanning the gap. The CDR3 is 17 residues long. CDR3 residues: CASSWGNRAGGNQPQHF. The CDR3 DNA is TGTGCCAGCAGTTGGGGTAACAGGGCTGGAGGGAATCAGCCCCAGCATTTT.

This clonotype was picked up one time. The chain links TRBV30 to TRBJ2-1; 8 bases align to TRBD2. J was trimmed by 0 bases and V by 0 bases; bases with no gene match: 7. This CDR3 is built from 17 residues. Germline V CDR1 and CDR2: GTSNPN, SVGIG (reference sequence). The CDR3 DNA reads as TGTGCCTGGAGTGTAAGAGCGGGAGTATCCTCCTACAATGAGCAGTTCTTC. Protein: CAWSVRAGVSSYNEQFF.

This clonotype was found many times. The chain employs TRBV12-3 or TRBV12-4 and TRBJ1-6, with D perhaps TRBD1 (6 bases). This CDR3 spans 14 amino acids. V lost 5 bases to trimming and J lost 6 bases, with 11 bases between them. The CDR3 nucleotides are TGTGCCAGCAGTCCTCAGGGGCCTAATTCACCCCTCCACTTT. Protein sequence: CASSPQGPNSPLHF.

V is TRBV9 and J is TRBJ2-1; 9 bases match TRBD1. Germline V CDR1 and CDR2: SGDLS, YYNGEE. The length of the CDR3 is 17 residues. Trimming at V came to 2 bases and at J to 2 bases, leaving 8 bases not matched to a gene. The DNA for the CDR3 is TGTGCCAGCAGCGTGGCCGGGACAGGGCGGACCTACAATGAGCAGTTCTTC. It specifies CASSVAGTGRTYNEQFF.

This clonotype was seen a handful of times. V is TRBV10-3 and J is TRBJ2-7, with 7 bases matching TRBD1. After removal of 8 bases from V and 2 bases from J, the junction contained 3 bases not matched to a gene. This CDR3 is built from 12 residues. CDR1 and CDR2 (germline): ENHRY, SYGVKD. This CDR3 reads CAIQGVTYEQYF. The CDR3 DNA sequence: TGTGCCATCCAGGGGGTTACCTACGAGCAGTACTTC.

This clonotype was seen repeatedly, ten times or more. CDR3: CASTTPPYNEQFF. As DNA, the CDR3 is TGCGCCAGCACTACTCCTCCCTACAATGAGCAGTTCTTC. The chain joins TRBV5-1 to TRBJ2-1, with D unclear. The CDR3 is 13 residues long. The germline gives CDR1 SGHRS, CDR2 YFSETQ. The V gene lost 6 bases and the J gene lost 2 bases, with 9 bases spanning the gap.

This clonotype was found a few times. The CDR3 region has the DNA TGTGCCAGCAGCATCCGACTCTATGGCTACACCTTC. Amino acid sequence: CASSIRLYGYTF. The V gene is TRBV5-8, the J gene TRBJ1-2; the D is unclear. Trimming took off 4 bases at V and 4 bases at J, with 8 bases between the two ends. The V gene's germline CDR1 is SGHTS and CDR2 YDEGEE. This CDR3 has 12 residues.